This T cell receptor beta chain comes out of a study of T cells in Graves' hyperthyroidism and ophthalmopathy. Exclusion of patients followed from uncontrolled infection, other autoimmune disease, pregnancy or lactation. Whole-study findings and limits: Ophthalmopathy was separated from stable hyperthyroidism by a 13 V-J model.

This clonotype was counted ten times or more. Antigen unknown. Amplified TCR beta CDR3 regions came from RNA transcripts. During a first-round RT-PCR of the TCR CDR3, the HTBI primer set was used. TCRdb reanalysed the multiplex PCR reads using MiXCR and keeps one entry per CDR3 protein. Of hundreds of thousands of distinct CDR3 sequences listed, 14% to 15% are singletons. CDR1 and CDR2 (germline): MNHEY, SMNVEV (reference sequence). V gave up 3 bases and J gave up 0 bases; unmatched junction bases: 11. CDR3 size: 19 residues. The sample taken for sequencing was blood. The TCR originated in a young man with Graves' ophthalmopathy. The rearrangement uses TRBV27 and TRBJ2-2, with 9 nucleotides matching TRBD1. CDR3: CASSFAGQGIRTNTGELFF. The CDR3 DNA follows: TGTGCCAGCAGTTTTGCGGGACAGGGCATTAGAACGAACACCGGGGAGCTGTTTTTT.